What follows are 29 T cell receptor beta chains derived from one specimen sequenced in a study of blood T cell repertoires in COVID-19 (TCRdb year 2020). The library relied on the immunoSEQ multiplex PCR assay. The source is immuneACCESS, and TCRdb retained only in-frame sequences with V and J called. Part of the clones is not carried over; for the studies checked, unresolved V genes explain less than half of this, and the remainder is unexplained. This sample is represented by 45,000 to 70,000 clones; over 80% of them were singletons. The ten top clones hold about 7.3% of the sample. The sequencing input was peripheral blood. The receptor source for this set is a woman aged 60-75 years with active or convalescent COVID-19.

The chain combines TRBV6-5 with TRBJ2-7, with no clear D. Germline V gene sequence: CDR1 MNHEY, CDR2 SVGAGI. V shed 6 bases and J shed 4 bases, with 7 bases lying between them. The CDR3 runs 11 residues. The CDR3 nucleotides read TGTGCCAGCAGGCAACAATACGAGCAGTACTTC. As protein: CASRQQYEQYF.

This clone was observed a single time. J is TRBJ2-3 and V is TRBV3-1 (or the pseudogene TRBV3-2); 8 bases align to TRBD2. There are 14 residues in the CDR3. The V gene end was trimmed by 4 bases and the J gene end by 2 bases; junction bases not matched to a gene: 2. Germline CDR1 LGHDT, CDR2 YNNKEL (reference sequence). In DNA form, the CDR3 reads TGTGCCAGCAGCCCAGCGGGAGTCACAGATACGCAGTATTTT. This translates into CASSPAGVTDTQYF.

This clone was counted between two and nine times. The genes are TRBV7-2 and TRBJ1-2, with TRBD1 matching 10 bases. This CDR3 is 15 amino acids long. V shed 0 bases and J 6 bases; nucleotides not matched to a gene: 4. Germline CDR1 is SGHTA and CDR2 is FQGNSA. In DNA, the CDR3 is TGTGCCAGCAGCTTAGCTTCCGGGACAGGGGATGGCTACACCTTC. It codes for CASSLASGTGDGYTF.

The V gene is TRBV7-2, the J gene TRBJ2-2, with D hard to call. Trimming took 3 bases from V and 4 from J, leaving 3 bases between them. Germline values: CDR1 SGHTA, CDR2 FQGNSA. The CDR3 sequence is 12 residues long. CDR3 amino acids: CASSFLTGELFF. CDR3 nucleotides: TGTGCCAGCAGCTTCCTCACCGGGGAGCTGTTTTTT. Drawing the rest from reference TRBV7-2 and TRBJ2-2, the complete variable domain is GAGVSQSPSNKVTEKGKDVELRCDPISGHTALYWYRQSLGQGLEFLIYFQGNSAPDKSGLPSDRFSAERTGGSVSTLTIQRTQQEDSAVYLCASSFLTGELFFGEGSRLTVL.

The chain links TRBV7-2 to TRBJ2-1; 9 bases line up with TRBD2. With 3 bases clipped from V and 7 bases from J, the junction kept 1 base outside the gene matches. CDR3 length: 13 amino acids. In germline, CDR1 is SGHTA, CDR2 FQGNSA. This CDR3 reads CASSFSGSNEQFF. In DNA form, the CDR3 reads TGTGCCAGCAGCTTTAGCGGGAGTAATGAGCAGTTCTTC. Full variable domain (rest looked up from reference TRBV7-2 and TRBJ2-1): GAGVSQSPSNKVTEKGKDVELRCDPISGHTALYWYRQSLGQGLEFLIYFQGNSAPDKSGLPSDRFSAERTGGSVSTLTIQRTQQEDSAVYLCASSFSGSNEQFFGPGTRLTVL.

This rearrangement joins TRBV4-1 to TRBJ2-3; 12 bases agree with TRBD2. Germline V gene data show CDR1 as MGHRA and CDR2 as YSYEKL. This CDR3 is 16 amino acids long. Unmatched junction bases numbered 6, after V lost 1 base and J lost 7 bases. As DNA, the CDR3 is TGCGCCAGCAGCCAAGGACTAGCGGGAGTTCTGAATACGCAGTATTTT. Translating gives CASSQGLAGVLNTQYF.

The rearrangement joins TRBV15 to TRBJ1-4; D is uncertain. Germline CDR1 is LNHNV and CDR2 is YYDKDF (reference sequence). This CDR3 region has 16 residues. Trimming cost V 3 bases and J 7 bases, with 18 bases left between them. CDR3 coding DNA: TGTGCCACCAGCAGGGCCTGGGGAGGACGGGTTGAAAAACTGTTTTTT. Translation gives CATSRAWGGRVEKLFF.

This rearrangement joins TRBV29-1 to TRBJ1-1; D not resolved. CDR1 and CDR2 from the germline V gene are SQVTM and ANQGSEA. The V gene lost 4 bases and the J gene lost 0 bases, with 9 bases spanning the gap. The CDR3 length is 13 residues. CDR3 DNA sequence: TGCAGCGTTGGGAGACTCCTGAACACTGAAGCTTTCTTT. The encoded protein is CSVGRLLNTEAFF.

V and J are TRBV15 and TRBJ1-1; 9 nucleotides match TRBD1. In germline, CDR1 is LNHNV, CDR2 YYDKDF (reference sequence). The CDR3 is 17 amino acids. V trimming: 0 bases; J trimming: 1 base; junction bases outside the gene matches: 6. Here the CDR3 reads CATSRDWEGQGNTEAFF. As DNA, the CDR3 is TGTGCCACCAGCAGAGATTGGGAGGGACAGGGGAACACTGAAGCTTTCTTT.

The chain links TRBV11-2 to TRBJ1-3, with D perhaps TRBD1 (5 bases). This CDR3 spans 15 amino acids. Germline assignment: CDR1 SGHAT and CDR2 FQNNGV. V lost 3 bases and J 0 bases, leaving 9 bases between the germline ends. CDR3 amino acids: CASSFDSFSGNTIYF. CDR3 in DNA: TGTGCCAGCAGCTTCGACAGCTTCTCTGGAAACACCATATATTTT.

The J gene is TRBJ1-2, the V gene TRBV2; D is uncertain. The germline gives CDR1 SNHLY, CDR2 FYNNEI. The CDR3 length is 15 residues. V dropped 5 bases and J dropped 1 base, with 14 bases sitting between them. As DNA, the CDR3 is TGTGCCAGCAGTAAAGAGCTAGGAAATAACTATGGCTACACCTTC. Amino acids: CASSKELGNNYGYTF.

This chain joins TRBV5-1 and TRBJ1-4; a possible D gene is TRBD1 (5 bases). CDR1 SGHRS and CDR2 YFSETQ come from the germline V gene. V was pared by 0 bases and J by 6 bases, with 9 bases between. This CDR3 is built from 14 residues. The CDR3 coding sequence is TGCGCCAGCAGCTTGGGCGGGGACGATGAAAAACTGTTTTTT. Residues: CASSLGGDDEKLFF. The whole variable domain, filled in from reference TRBV5-1 and TRBJ1-4, reads KAGVTQTPRYLIKTRGQQVTLSCSPISGHRSVSWYQQTPGQGLQFLFEYFSETQRNKGNFPGRFSGRQFSNSRSEMNVSTLELGDSALYLCASSLGGDDEKLFFGSGTQLSVL.

This clone was counted once. The chain couples TRBV28 to TRBJ2-7; 7 bases are a match to TRBD2. This CDR3 has 12 amino acids. Trimming took 8 bases from V and 5 from J; bases not matched to a gene: 6. Germline CDR1 and CDR2: MDHEN and SYDVKM. The CDR3 DNA reads TGTGCCAGCTCCGCGGGAGCCCACGAGCAGTACTTC. Its protein is CASSAGAHEQYF.

The chain has TRBV15 and TRBJ2-7; 11 bases are shared with TRBD1. Per germline, CDR1 LNHNV and CDR2 YYDKDF (reference sequence). The CDR3 covers 16 residues. With 0 bases clipped from V and 4 bases from J, the junction kept 5 bases outside the gene matches. The CDR3 here is CATSRDWTGGEYEQYF. CDR3 in DNA: TGTGCCACCAGCAGAGATTGGACAGGGGGCGAATACGAGCAGTACTTC. The variable domain in full, with the rest retrieved from reference TRBV15 and TRBJ2-7, is DAMVIQNPRYQVTQFGKPVTLSCSQTLNHNVMYWYQQKSSQAPKLLFHYYDKDFNNEADTPDNFQSRRPNTSFCFLDIRSPGLGDTAMYLCATSRDWTGGEYEQYFGPGTRLTVT.

J is TRBJ1-4 and V is TRBV7-2; maybe TRBD1 (6 bases). The ends were cut back, 1 base at V and 7 bases at J, with 16 bases in the middle. CDR3 length: 16 amino acids. CDR1 is SGHTA, CDR2 FQGNSA, per germline. The CDR3 DNA sequence: TGTGCCAGCAGCTTAGGGACAGCCATGGCCGGTGAAAAACTGTTTTTT. Its translation is CASSLGTAMAGEKLFF.

V and J are TRBV9 and TRBJ2-1; D is ambiguous. V shed 4 bases and J shed 6 bases, with 20 bases lying between them. This CDR3 region has 16 residues. Germline values: CDR1 SGDLS, CDR2 YYNGEE. The chain's CDR3 is CASSPRVGLGGNEQFF. The CDR3, as DNA: TGTGCCAGCAGCCCCCGGGTCGGTCTAGGCGGCAATGAGCAGTTCTTC.

The CDR3 DNA sequence: TGTGCCAGCAGTTTACCTCGGGTCATCACAGATACGCAGTATTTT. Encoded protein: CASSLPRVITDTQYF. The rearrangement uses TRBV28 and TRBJ2-3, with unresolved D. V lost 2 bases to trimming and J lost 2 bases, with 11 bases between them. Germline CDR1 reads MDHEN; CDR2 reads SYDVKM. The CDR3 length is 15 residues.

V usage is TRBV28 and J usage is TRBJ1-5; D gene unclear. V was shortened by 2 bases and J by 4 bases, with 6 bases between the two germline ends. The germline gives CDR1 MDHEN, CDR2 SYDVKM. The CDR3 spans 13 residues. The CDR3 DNA sequence: TGTGCCAGCAGTTTACGTCGGAATCAGCCCCAGCATTTT. It is translated as CASSLRRNQPQHF. Looking up the rest from reference TRBV28 and TRBJ1-5 gives the full variable domain: DVKVTQSSRYLVKRTGEKVFLECVQDMDHENMFWYRQDPGLGLRLIYFSYDVKMKEKGDIPEGYSVSREKKERFSLILESASTNQTSMYLCASSLRRNQPQHFGDGTRLSIL.

The table lists this clone with a few counts. The chain recombines TRBV28 with TRBJ2-7; 8 nucleotides match TRBD2. Germline V gene data show CDR1 as MDHEN and CDR2 as SYDVKM. Trimming at V came to 7 bases and at J to 1 base, leaving 18 bases not matched to a gene. This CDR3 spans 18 amino acids. This CDR3 is CASMIPLGRGARSYEQYF. In DNA, the CDR3 is TGTGCCAGCATGATCCCCCTCGGGCGGGGGGCCAGATCCTACGAGCAGTACTTC.

This clone came up a few times. The CDR3 is CASSLDRGTEAFF. As DNA, the CDR3 is TGTGCCAGCAGCTTAGACAGGGGGACTGAAGCTTTCTTT. The V call is TRBV13, the J call TRBJ1-1; 8 nucleotides line up with TRBD1. Germline CDR1 PRHDT, CDR2 FYEKMQ (reference sequence). CDR3 size: 13 residues. V was pared by 1 base and J by 5 bases, with 0 bases of the junction left unmatched. Complete variable domain (other parts from reference TRBV13 and TRBJ1-1): AAGVIQSPRHLIKEKRETATLKCYPIPRHDTVYWYQQGPGQDPQFLISFYEKMQSDKGSIPDRFSAQQFSDYHSELNMSSLELGDSALYFCASSLDRGTEAFFGQGTRLTVV.

V is TRBV10-2 and J is TRBJ2-1, with TRBD2 matching 10 bases. The CDR3 is 14 amino acids. The germline CDR1 and CDR2 sequences are WSHSY and SAAADI. Trimming took 5 bases from V and 11 from J; bases not matched to a gene: 9. CDR3 bases: TGCGCCAGCAGTCAAGCGGGGGGGGAGTCGAAGCAGTTCTTC. It translates to CASSQAGGESKQFF.

The V call is TRBV28, the J call TRBJ1-1; D not resolved. The CDR3 totals 13 residues. Germline assignment: CDR1 MDHEN and CDR2 SYDVKM. V lost 8 bases to trimming and J lost 5 bases, with 15 bases between them. The CDR3 sequence: CASLGSLGTEAFF. CDR3 nucleotides: TGTGCCAGCCTTGGGAGTCTCGGGACTGAAGCTTTCTTT.

The chain uses TRBV25-1 and TRBJ2-3; a possible D gene is TRBD1 (6 bases). The V gene lost 5 bases and the J gene lost 5 bases, with 14 bases spanning the gap. Germline V gives CDR1 MGHDK, CDR2 SYGVNS. The CDR3 spans 14 residues. The CDR3 coding sequence is TGTGCCAGCAGTCCTGGGGGCGCCAAAGATACGCAGTATTTT. Amino acids: CASSPGGAKDTQYF.

This clone was seen once. The chain uses TRBV23-1 and TRBJ2-3; 8 bases line up with TRBD1. TRBV23-1 is an open reading frame, and its role is uncertain. The CDR3 length is 14 residues. After removal of 2 bases from V and 5 bases from J, the junction contained 3 bases not matched to a gene. The CDR3 loop is CASSQRQGKDTQYF. CDR3 DNA sequence: TGCGCCAGCAGTCAACGACAGGGGAAAGATACGCAGTATTTT.

The chain carries TRBV4-1 and TRBJ1-2, with D perhaps TRBD1 (6 bases). The CDR3 contains 14 residues. Trimming cost V 0 bases and J 4 bases, with 9 bases left between them. CDR1 is MGHRA and CDR2 is YSYEKL in the germline V gene. The CDR3 protein is CASSQDGGAYGYTF. CDR3 nucleotide sequence: TGCGCCAGCAGCCAAGACGGGGGGGCCTATGGCTACACCTTC.

The V call is TRBV16, the J call TRBJ2-1; D may be TRBD2 (6 bases). Trimming shortened V by 4 bases and J by 15 bases, and 28 bases separated the two germline ends. CDR3 size: 16 residues. Germline V CDR1 and CDR2: KGHSY, FQNENV. The CDR3 nucleotides are TGTGCCAGCAGCCCCCCGGAGGGAATACTATCCCAGGTTTGGTTCTTC. Its protein is CASSPPEGILSQVWFF.

The chain's CDR3 is CASSEREGGNTIYF. The CDR3 DNA reads TGTGCCAGCAGTGAAAGGGAGGGAGGAAACACCATATATTTT. The genes are TRBV6-1 and TRBJ1-3, with D hard to call. V was trimmed by 2 bases and J by 4 bases, leaving 9 bases between them. Germline CDR1 is MNHNS and CDR2 is SASEGT. CDR3 length: 14 amino acids.

The chain employs TRBV7-2 and TRBJ1-2; TRBD1 aligns across 12 bases. The CDR3 is 17 residues long. The junction had 11 bases not matched to a gene; V was cut back by 1 base and J by 8 bases. Germline V gene sequence: CDR1 SGHTA, CDR2 FQGNSA. The CDR3 nucleotides are TGTGCCAGCAGCTTAGATTTTTCGGGACAGGGGGCGGGCGGCTACACCTTC. It codes for CASSLDFSGQGAGGYTF.

This rearrangement joins TRBV6-5 to TRBJ1-3; 10 bases line up with TRBD1. Germline lookup yields CDR1 MNHEY and CDR2 SVGAGI. The CDR3 runs to 15 residues. The J segment lost 2 bases and the V segment lost 6 bases, leaving 4 bases of the junction unmatched. CDR3: CASRPTGGAGNTIYF. The DNA of the CDR3 is TGTGCCAGCAGGCCGACAGGGGGCGCTGGAAACACCATATATTTT.